The present T cell receptor (beta chain) was sequenced within a study of blood T cell repertoires in COVID-19. The age range of participants was roughly 18 to 90 years, with residence in about two dozen US areas. Symptom resolution, clearance, or two negative PCRs marked the recovered donors of Cohort 3. The length of the CDR3 is 16 residues. Germline-derived CDR1 and CDR2 are ENHRY and SYGVKD. Between the trimmed V and J ends, which lost 0 bases and 1 base, there was a span of 12 bases. In the original workflow: Researchers report that nucleated cell counts were estimated from reference gene primer amplification. The method was immunoSEQ multiplex PCR; TCRdb's version includes in-frame clones alone and lacks a portion of them. That table gives V, J and clone size, and the DNA gave D and trimming. Of 490,000 or so clones in the sample, approximately 91% were seen once.

The rearrangement links TRBV10-3 to TRBJ2-5; possibly TRBD1 for D (6 bases). The TCR comes from an older woman who had recovered from COVID-19. The specimen sequenced was PBMCs or T cells enriched from blood (not recorded which). The CDR3 loop is CAISESTGTLQETQYF. The CDR3 DNA follows: TGTGCCATCAGTGAGTCCACCGGGACACTCCAAGAGACCCAGTACTTC.